Each of the 28 T cell receptor beta chains below was sequenced from the same sample in a study of shared clonotypes between healthy human individuals (dated by TCRdb to 2020 to 2021). The library was built by means of the immunoSEQ multiplex PCR assay. In its TCRdb copy, this immuneACCESS table keeps in-frame sequences only and misses some clones. Where compared with another copy, unresolved V genes explain less than half of these, and the others have no known cause. This sample is represented by more than 500,000 clones; 90% to 97% of them were singletons. Jointly, the top ten make up nearly 0.065% of the sample. Sequenced sample: naive CD4+ T cells sorted from blood. This specimen's cell subset or site label, per the study, means: CD45RA+ positively selected. These receptor sequences come from a woman aged 30 to 39 in good health.

The chain links TRBV7-6 to TRBJ2-2; possible D gene TRBD2, 5 bases. This CDR3 is built from 13 residues. Germline lookup yields CDR1 SGHVS and CDR2 FNYEAQ. The germline V and J ends were trimmed by 4 bases and 5 bases, with 8 bases remaining between them. CDR3 DNA: TGTGCCAGCAGCTCTCCGGGGACCGGGGAGCTGTTTTTT. Protein product: CASSSPGTGELFF.

The chain is built from TRBV7-9 and TRBJ1-1; D perhaps matches TRBD1 (5 bases). V was cut by 1 base and J by 0 bases, with 9 bases left in between. CDR3 length: 15 amino acids. CDR1 and CDR2 from the germline V gene are SEHNR and FQNEAQ (reference sequence). The CDR3 region has the DNA TGTGCCAGCAGCTTAGTGGGACGCATGAACACTGAAGCTTTCTTT. This encodes CASSLVGRMNTEAFF.

The chain links TRBV28 to TRBJ2-7; no reliable D call. The length of the CDR3 is 12 residues. The germline V gene has CDR1 MDHEN and CDR2 SYDVKM. The ends were cut back, 6 bases at V and 5 bases at J, with 11 bases in the middle. In nucleotides, the CDR3 is TGTGCCAGCAGCAGCACTTTTCACGAGCAGTACTTC. Its protein product is CASSSTFHEQYF.

The J gene is TRBJ1-1, the V gene TRBV6-1, with a possible D match to TRBD1 (6 bases). V dropped 7 bases and J dropped 5 bases, with 17 bases sitting between them. The length of the CDR3 is 14 residues. Germline CDR1 and CDR2: MNHNS and SASEGT. The CDR3 loop reads CASNFQGIVTEAFF. For the CDR3, the DNA is TGTGCCAGCAATTTCCAGGGGATTGTAACTGAAGCTTTCTTT.

This chain links TRBV7-9 with TRBJ2-7; D gene ambiguous. CDR1 is SEHNR, CDR2 FQNEAQ, per germline (reference sequence). Trimming stripped 5 bases from V and 7 bases from J, with 21 bases between. The CDR3 loop spans 15 amino acids. The CDR3 coding sequence is TGTGCCAGCAGCCCCTTCATGGCGGCAGGCCAGGAGCAGTACTTC. Residues: CASSPFMAAGQEQYF.

V usage is TRBV7-2 and J usage is TRBJ2-1; 11 bases agree with TRBD2. CDR3 length: 14 amino acids. J lost 7 bases, V lost 6 bases, and 5 bases had no gene match. The germline gives CDR1 SGHTA, CDR2 FQGNSA. CDR3 nucleotide sequence: TGTGCCAGCAGTCCGGGACTAGCGGAAAATGAGCAGTTCTTC. Encoded protein: CASSPGLAENEQFF.

The chain links TRBV7-9 to TRBJ1-1, with D possibly being TRBD1 (5 bases). The V end lost 5 bases, the J end lost 5 bases, and 18 bases lay between the germline ends. The CDR3 runs 15 residues. Germline-derived CDR1 and CDR2 are SEHNR and FQNEAQ (reference sequence). CDR3 amino acids: CASSPWTGGGTEAFF. The CDR3 coding sequence is TGTGCCAGCAGCCCCTGGACTGGGGGGGGAACTGAAGCTTTCTTT.

V gene TRBV5-1 combines with J gene TRBJ1-1; possible D gene TRBD1, 5 bases. This CDR3 has 18 residues. The V end was cut by 0 bases, the J end by 1 base, with 19 bases between. Germline V gene lookup returns CDR1 SGHRS and CDR2 YFSETQ. CDR3 sequence: CASSLGGPPKAQNTEAFF. The CDR3 nucleotides read TGCGCCAGCAGCTTGGGGGGACCCCCAAAGGCTCAGAACACTGAAGCTTTCTTT.

This sequence joins TRBV18 and TRBJ1-2, with a tentative D call TRBD1 (6 bases). The CDR3 has 15 residues. The germline V and J ends were trimmed by 3 bases and 0 bases, with 11 bases remaining between them. CDR1 KGHSH and CDR2 LQKENI come from the germline V gene. The CDR3 DNA is TGTGCCAGCTCACCGGGACACGATACTAACTATGGCTACACCTTC. Translating gives CASSPGHDTNYGYTF.

The chain uses TRBV19 and TRBJ2-5, with 9 bases matching TRBD2. The germline CDR1 and CDR2 sequences are LNHDA and SQIVND (reference sequence). This CDR3 region has 16 residues. The V and J ends lost 5 bases and 2 bases, in that order; junction bases with no gene match: 9. The CDR3 region is CASSWGTAGGQETQYF. Written as DNA, the CDR3 is TGTGCCAGTAGTTGGGGAACGGCGGGAGGGCAAGAGACCCAGTACTTC.

This sequence joins TRBV28 and TRBJ2-7, with D unclear. In germline, CDR1 is MDHEN, CDR2 SYDVKM. Trimming removed 0 bases from V and 3 bases from J, with 9 bases in between. This CDR3 region has 14 residues. Here the CDR3 DNA reads TGTGCCAGCAGTTTATGGCCGGATCTCTACGAGCAGTACTTC. It encodes CASSLWPDLYEQYF.

The chain joins TRBV19 to TRBJ1-3; D is ambiguous. The CDR3 extends over 13 amino acids. Germline V gene sequence: CDR1 LNHDA, CDR2 SQIVND (reference sequence). Trimming pared 6 bases from V and 1 base from J, leaving 7 bases between. The DNA of the CDR3 is TGTGCCAGTAGCGTCAGATCTGGAAACACCATATATTTT. The encoded protein is CASSVRSGNTIYF. Filled out from reference TRBV19 and TRBJ1-3, the complete variable domain reads DGGITQSPKYLFRKEGQNVTLSCEQNLNHDAMYWYRQDPGQGLRLIYYSQIVNDFQKGDIAEGYSVSREKKESFPLTVTSAQKNPTAFYLCASSVRSGNTIYFGEGSWLTVV.

This sequence joins TRBV10-3 and TRBJ1-5, with D unclear. CDR1 and CDR2 from the germline V gene are ENHRY and SYGVKD. Trimming removed 8 bases at V and 6 bases at J, with 14 bases between. CDR3 size: 13 residues. CDR3 sequence reads: CAIGEGEGQPQHF. The CDR3 region has the DNA TGTGCCATCGGGGAGGGCGAGGGTCAGCCCCAGCATTTT.

The chain is built from TRBV28 and TRBJ1-1; 7 positions agree with TRBD1. This CDR3 has 14 residues. Germline lookup yields CDR1 MDHEN and CDR2 SYDVKM. Losses at the gene ends were 3 bases for V and 3 bases for J; bases not matched to a gene: 4. The CDR3 loop reads CASSLDRTYTEAFF. The CDR3 DNA reads TGTGCCAGCAGTTTGGACAGGACCTACACTGAAGCTTTCTTT.

V gene TRBV9 combines with J gene TRBJ1-1, with D perhaps TRBD1 (6 bases). The CDR3 runs 15 residues. The V end was cut by 4 bases, the J end by 4 bases, with 17 bases between. The germline V gene encodes CDR1 SGDLS and CDR2 YYNGEE. CDR3: CASSLTTGWSTEAFF. CDR3 in DNA: TGTGCCAGCAGCTTAACGACAGGCTGGAGCACTGAAGCTTTCTTT.

The V and J genes are TRBV2 and TRBJ1-1, with 10 nucleotides matching TRBD1. Germline trimming cut 7 bases from V and 0 bases from J; bases unmatched to any gene: 17. The CDR3 is 19 residues long. Per germline, CDR1 SNHLY and CDR2 FYNNEI. Written as DNA, the CDR3 is TGTGCCAGCACCGTACCGCCGGGACAGGGGACCCAAATGAACACTGAAGCTTTCTTT. Encoded protein: CASTVPPGQGTQMNTEAFF. The variable domain in full, with the rest retrieved from reference TRBV2 and TRBJ1-1, is EPEVTQTPSHQVTQMGQEVILRCVPISNHLYFYWYRQILGQKVEFLVSFYNNEISEKSEIFDDQFSVERPDGSNFTLKIRSTKLEDSAMYFCASTVPPGQGTQMNTEAFFGQGTRLTVV.

V gene TRBV9 combines with J gene TRBJ2-1; 7 bases agree with TRBD1. The CDR3 length is 17 residues. Germline assignment: CDR1 SGDLS and CDR2 YYNGEE. V shed 0 bases, J shed 2 bases, and the junction held 8 bases outside the gene matches. The CDR3 protein is CASSVGLRGQTYNEQFF. The CDR3 DNA reads TGTGCCAGCAGCGTAGGTCTAAGGGGACAGACCTACAATGAGCAGTTCTTC.

Only a few counts were recorded for this clone. Here the CDR3 reads CASTPPSGDRSGYTF. Written as DNA, the CDR3 is TGTGCCAGCACCCCCCCATCTGGGGATAGGAGCGGCTACACCTTC. V is TRBV28 and J is TRBJ1-2; D remains unclear. The length of the CDR3 is 15 residues. V dropped 7 bases and J dropped 8 bases, with 23 bases sitting between them. The germline V gene has CDR1 MDHEN and CDR2 SYDVKM.

As DNA, the CDR3 is TGCGCCAGCAGCGTCTCCGGACTAGCCGGCATCTACAATGAGCAGTTCTTC. It yields the protein CASSVSGLAGIYNEQFF. This chain links TRBV5-1 with TRBJ2-1; 8 bases match TRBD2. CDR3 length equals 17 residues. The J segment lost 3 bases and the V segment lost 4 bases, leaving 12 bases of the junction unmatched. Germline loops: CDR1 SGHRS, CDR2 YFSETQ.

The V gene is TRBV29-1, the J gene TRBJ2-7; D is possibly TRBD1 or TRBD2 (6 bases each). V gave up 0 bases and J gave up 4 bases, with 19 bases separating them. The CDR3 consists of 16 residues. Germline lookup yields CDR1 SQVTM and CDR2 ANQGSEA. CDR3 amino acids: CSVEDPGALLPYEQYF. For the CDR3, the DNA is TGCAGCGTTGAAGATCCGGGGGCACTACTACCTTACGAGCAGTACTTC.

This clone was recorded once. The CDR3 sequence: CASSHGQGAANEKLFF. The CDR3 DNA reads TGTGCCAGCAGTCATGGACAGGGGGCCGCTAATGAAAAACTGTTTTTT. This chain links TRBV27 with TRBJ1-4, with 11 positions matching TRBD1. CDR3 length equals 16 residues. Trimming took 5 bases from V and 3 from J; bases not matched to a gene: 5. Germline values: CDR1 MNHEY, CDR2 SMNVEV (reference sequence).

V gene TRBV7-2 combines with J gene TRBJ2-3; 12 bases line up with TRBD2. Germline loops: CDR1 SGHTA, CDR2 FQGNSA. J was trimmed by 4 bases and V by 2 bases; bases with no gene match: 4. CDR3 size: 16 residues. In DNA, the CDR3 is TGTGCCAGCAGCTTAAGACTAGCGGGAGCCTCAGATACGCAGTATTTT. Protein sequence: CASSLRLAGASDTQYF. The full variable domain, completed using reference TRBV7-2 and TRBJ2-3, is GAGVSQSPSNKVTEKGKDVELRCDPISGHTALYWYRQSLGQGLEFLIYFQGNSAPDKSGLPSDRFSAERTGGSVSTLTIQRTQQEDSAVYLCASSLRLAGASDTQYFGPGTRLTVL.

The J gene is TRBJ1-5, the V gene TRBV4-1; D gene uncertain. The CDR3 length is 15 residues. Per the germline V gene, CDR1 is MGHRA and CDR2 is YSYEKL. Trimming left V 1 base short and J 4 bases short, with 11 bases between. The CDR3 DNA sequence: TGCGCCAGCAGCCAAGGTGGTCCACTAAATCAGCCCCAGCATTTT. This gives the protein CASSQGGPLNQPQHF.

V usage is TRBV28 and J usage is TRBJ1-4; perhaps TRBD1 as D (6 bases). This CDR3 has 16 amino acids. Per the germline V gene, CDR1 is MDHEN and CDR2 is SYDVKM. V was trimmed by 6 bases and J by 3 bases, leaving 17 bases between them. The DNA of the CDR3 is TGTGCCAGCAGCACACCCTCAGGGGAATCTAATGAAAAACTGTTTTTT. It encodes CASSTPSGESNEKLFF.

CDR3 bases: TGTGCCAGCTCACCCCGGGACAACACAGATACGCAGTATTTT. It is translated as CASSPRDNTDTQYF. The J gene is TRBJ2-3, the V gene TRBV18, with D possibly TRBD1 on 6 matching bases. The V end was cut by 3 bases, the J end by 2 bases, with 9 bases between. In germline, CDR1 is KGHSH, CDR2 LQKENI. This CDR3 spans 14 amino acids.

The chain carries TRBV28 and TRBJ2-7; 7 bases line up with TRBD1. Germline V gives CDR1 MDHEN, CDR2 SYDVKM. The CDR3 is 14 residues long. Trimming removed 6 bases from V and 6 bases from J; junction bases left unmatched: 11. DNA of the CDR3: TGTGCCAGCAGCGATGGACAGGTTGTGGGCGAGCAGTACTTC. Translating it yields CASSDGQVVGEQYF.

CDR3 sequence reads: CASSEYPGGSQETQYF. Written as DNA, the CDR3 is TGTGCCAGCAGTGAATATCCAGGGGGTAGCCAAGAGACCCAGTACTTC. This chain connects TRBV25-1 to TRBJ2-5, with 7 bases lining up with TRBD1. CDR1 and CDR2 (germline): MGHDK, SYGVNS. V was pared by 0 bases and J by 1 base, with 5 bases of the junction left unmatched. The CDR3 has 16 residues.

The chain joins TRBV4-2 to TRBJ2-7, with D uncertain. This CDR3 is 12 amino acids long. V was cut by 0 bases and J by 4 bases, with 4 bases left in between. Germline V gene data show CDR1 as LGHNA and CDR2 as YNFKEQ. The chain's CDR3 is CASSQEGYEQYF. The CDR3 DNA follows: TGTGCCAGCAGCCAAGAGGGGTACGAGCAGTACTTC.